This T cell receptor beta chain was sequenced during a study of preoperative IRX-2 immunotherapy in early breast cancer (dated by TCRdb to the late 2010s). The treatment or condition tag for this specimen amounts to: preoperative locoregional IRX-2 cytokine immunotherapy. The samples were obtained from a phase Ib study in which preoperative, locoregional IRX-2 cytokine immunotherapy intended to prime immune responses was tested. The donors were early-stage breast cancer patients who were given IRX-2 prior to surgery. The method was the immunoSEQ multiplex PCR assay. TCRdb provides this immuneACCESS table in a form limited to in-frame rearrangements. Some clones are lacking; in checked studies, under half of them reflect an unresolved V gene, and why the rest are absent is not known. This sample comprises about 3,300 clones, 69% of them detected only once. The top ten hold about 10% of the sample.

Comment on this clone: Which antigen it targets is not known. One base away there is no much larger clone; base qualities are not given.

Via the germline V gene (reference sequence), CDR1 is LNHNV and CDR2 YYDKDF. Inclusive of the bounding cysteine and phenylalanine, the CDR3 is 14 residues long. The kept DNA is CDR3 alone, 42 bases in frame from the first base. V is pared back by 0 bases and J by 8 bases, with 12 bases lying between the germline termini. The chain couples TRBV15 to TRBJ2-3; confidence is insufficient to name the D gene. This clonotype was obtained from a human donor with breast cancer. Sequences were derived from tumor tissue, sampled before IRX-2 immunotherapy. The CDR3 region: CATSRDLGPATQYF. The nucleotide sequence is TGTGCCACCAGCAGAGATCTTGGGCCGGCTACGCAGTATTTT.